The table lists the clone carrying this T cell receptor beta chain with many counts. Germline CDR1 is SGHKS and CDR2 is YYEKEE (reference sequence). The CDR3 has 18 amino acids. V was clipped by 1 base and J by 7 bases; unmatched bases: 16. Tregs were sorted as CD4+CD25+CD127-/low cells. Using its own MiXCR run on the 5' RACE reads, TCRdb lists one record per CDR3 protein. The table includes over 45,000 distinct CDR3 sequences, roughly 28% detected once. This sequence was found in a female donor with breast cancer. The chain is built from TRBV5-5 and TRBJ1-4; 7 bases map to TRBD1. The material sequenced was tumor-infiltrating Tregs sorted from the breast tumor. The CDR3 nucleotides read TGTGCCAGCAGCTTGAGACTTCGGTTAATGGCAGGGGGTGAAAAACTGTTTTTT. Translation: CASSLRLRLMAGGEKLFF.